This TCR beta chain was observed in a study of blood T cell repertoires in COVID-19. Sequencing was performed with immunoSEQ multiplex PCR; in TCRdb, only in-frame clones are kept and a portion is missing. The sample has fewer than 300,000 clones; approximately 90% are singletons. The CDR3 is 14 residues long. Trimming removed 0 bases at V and 3 bases at J, with 10 bases between. Germline V gene sequence: CDR1 SGHKS, CDR2 YYEKEE (reference sequence). Material for sequencing was PBMCs or T cells enriched from blood (not recorded which). This sequence joins TRBV5-5 and TRBJ2-7; possible D gene TRBD2, 6 bases. The receptor comes from a woman in her twenties or thirties who had recovered from COVID-19. The CDR3 here is CASSLVGGSYEQYF. The CDR3 DNA reads TGTGCCAGCAGCTTGGTAGGAGGGAGCTACGAGCAGTACTTC.